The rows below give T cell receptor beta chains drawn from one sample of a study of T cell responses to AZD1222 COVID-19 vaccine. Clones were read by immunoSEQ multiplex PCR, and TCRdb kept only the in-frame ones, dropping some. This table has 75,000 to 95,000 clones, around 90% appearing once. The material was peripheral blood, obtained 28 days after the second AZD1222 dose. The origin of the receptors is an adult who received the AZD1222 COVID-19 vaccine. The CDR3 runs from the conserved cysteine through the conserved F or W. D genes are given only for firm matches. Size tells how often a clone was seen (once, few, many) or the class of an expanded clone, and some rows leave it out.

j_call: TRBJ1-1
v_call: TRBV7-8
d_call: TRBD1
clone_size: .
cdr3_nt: TGTGCCAGCAGCACCCGGGACAGCTCGAACACTGAAGCTTTCTTT
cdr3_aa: CASSTRDSSNTEAFF

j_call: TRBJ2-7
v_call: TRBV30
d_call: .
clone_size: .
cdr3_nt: TGTGCCTGGAGTGTAGGCCTTCCAGGACTCCACGAGCAGTACTTC
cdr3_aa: CAWSVGLPGLHEQYF

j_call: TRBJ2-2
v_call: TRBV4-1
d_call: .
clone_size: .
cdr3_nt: TGCGCCAGCAGCCTCCACAGGGCCAACACCGGGGAGCTGTTTTTT
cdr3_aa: CASSLHRANTGELFF

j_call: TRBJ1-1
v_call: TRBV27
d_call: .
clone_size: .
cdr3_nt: TGTGCCAGCAGTTTTAGGGGTCGGTACACTGAAGCTTTCTTT
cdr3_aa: CASSFRGRYTEAFF

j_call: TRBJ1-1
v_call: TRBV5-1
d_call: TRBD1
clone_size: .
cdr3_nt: TGCGCCAGTCAGGCCGACAGGGGAAACACTGAAGCTTTCTTT
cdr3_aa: CASQADRGNTEAFF

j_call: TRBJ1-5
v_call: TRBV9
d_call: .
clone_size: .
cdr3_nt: TGTGCCAGCAGCGTAGGCGGAGACTTGAGCAATCAGCCCCAGCATTTT
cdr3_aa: CASSVGGDLSNQPQHF

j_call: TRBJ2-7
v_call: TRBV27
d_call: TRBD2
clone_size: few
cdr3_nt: TGTGCCAGCAGTTTAAGTTCATGGGTGAGCGGGAACAACGAGCAGTACTTC
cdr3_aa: CASSLSSWVSGNNEQYF

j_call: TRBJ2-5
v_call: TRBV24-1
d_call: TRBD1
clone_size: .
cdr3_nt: TGTGCCACCAGTGATCGATCCCGGACAGGGGGCGCGGGAGAGACCCAGTACTTC
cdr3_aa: CATSDRSRTGGAGETQYF

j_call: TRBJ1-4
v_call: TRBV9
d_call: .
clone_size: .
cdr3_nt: TGTGCCAGCAGCGTAGTGCCAGGGATTAATGAAAAACTGTTTTTT
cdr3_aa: CASSVVPGINEKLFF

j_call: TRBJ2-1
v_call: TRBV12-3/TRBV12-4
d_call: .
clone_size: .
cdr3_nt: TGTGCCAGCAGTTCGACGATCAATGAGCAGTTCTTC
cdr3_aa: CASSSTINEQFF

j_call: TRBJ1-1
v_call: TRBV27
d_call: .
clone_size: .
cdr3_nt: TGTGCCAGCAGTTTATCTTCGTCCTCGGCTTTGAACACTGAAGCTTTCTTT
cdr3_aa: CASSLSSSSALNTEAFF

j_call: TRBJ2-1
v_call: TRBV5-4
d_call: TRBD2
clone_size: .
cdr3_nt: TGTGCCAGCAGAATTAGCGGGGGGGCGTACAATGAGCAGTTCTTC
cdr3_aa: CASRISGGAYNEQFF

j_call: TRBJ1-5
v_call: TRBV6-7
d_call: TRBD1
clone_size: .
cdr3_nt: TGTGCCAGCAGTTACTCATTGAAATACAAGGGGACAGATCAAGTTAGCAATCAGCCCCAGCATTTT
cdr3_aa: CASSYSLKYKGTDQVSNQPQHF

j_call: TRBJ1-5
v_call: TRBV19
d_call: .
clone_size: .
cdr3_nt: TGTGCCAGTAATCACCGGGACATGAGGAATCAGCCCCAGCATTTT
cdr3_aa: CASNHRDMRNQPQHF

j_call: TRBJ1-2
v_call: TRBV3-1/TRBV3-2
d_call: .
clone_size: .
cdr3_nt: TGTGCCAGCAGCCAGGGGAACCCTGGCTACACCTTC
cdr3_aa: CASSQGNPGYTF

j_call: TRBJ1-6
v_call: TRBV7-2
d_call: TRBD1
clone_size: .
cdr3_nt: TGTGCCAGCAGCACTACGGGACAGCAAAATTCACCCCTCCACTTT
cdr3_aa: CASSTTGQQNSPLHF

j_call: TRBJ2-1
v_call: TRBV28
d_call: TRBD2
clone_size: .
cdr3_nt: TGTGCCAGCAGTTTCGGGCTAGCGGGGGGCAATGAGCAGTTCTTC
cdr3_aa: CASSFGLAGGNEQFF

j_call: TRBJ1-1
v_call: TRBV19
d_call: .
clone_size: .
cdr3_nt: TGTGCCAGTAGTAGTGGGGCTGTCACTGAAGCTTTCTTT
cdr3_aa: CASSSGAVTEAFF

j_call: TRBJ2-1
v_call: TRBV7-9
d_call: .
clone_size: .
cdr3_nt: TGTGCCAGCAGCTTAGGGGCGGGGGCCAGTGGGGATGAGCAGTTCTTC
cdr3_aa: CASSLGAGASGDEQFF

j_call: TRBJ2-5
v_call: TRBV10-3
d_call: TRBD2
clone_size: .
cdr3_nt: TGTGCCATCAGTGAATCCGGGGGGACCCCACAAGAGACCCAGTACTTC
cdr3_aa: CAISESGGTPQETQYF

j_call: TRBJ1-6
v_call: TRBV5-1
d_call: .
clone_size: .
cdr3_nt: TGCGCCAGCAGCTTGGCCCAGGAGAATTCACCCCTCCACTTT
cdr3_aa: CASSLAQENSPLHF

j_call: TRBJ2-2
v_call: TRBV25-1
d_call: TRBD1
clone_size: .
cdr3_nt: TGTGCCAGCAGTGAACAGGACAGGGACACCGGGGAGCTGTTTTTT
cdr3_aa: CASSEQDRDTGELFF

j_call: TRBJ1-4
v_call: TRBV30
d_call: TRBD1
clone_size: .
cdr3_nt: TGTGCCCGACGGACAGGGCGAGGGAAACTGTTTTTT
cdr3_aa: CARRTGRGKLFF

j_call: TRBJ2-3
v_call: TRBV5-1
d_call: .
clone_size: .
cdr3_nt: TGCGCCAGCAGTCCGGTGGAGGATACGCAGTATTTT
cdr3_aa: CASSPVEDTQYF

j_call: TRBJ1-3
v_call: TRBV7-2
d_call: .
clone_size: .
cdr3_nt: TGTGCCAGCAGCTCCCGAGGAAACACCATATATTTT
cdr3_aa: CASSSRGNTIYF

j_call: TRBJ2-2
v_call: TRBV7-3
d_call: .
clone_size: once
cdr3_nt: TGTGCCAGCAGCTTAGCTGGTCCTTCTAACACCGGGGAGCTGTTTTTT
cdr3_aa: CASSLAGPSNTGELFF

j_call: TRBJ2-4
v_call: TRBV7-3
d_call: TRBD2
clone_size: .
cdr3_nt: TGTGCCAGCAGCTTAAGAGGTTGGACTAGCGGGGGGCCCACTGAGAACATTCAGTACTTC
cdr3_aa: CASSLRGWTSGGPTENIQYF

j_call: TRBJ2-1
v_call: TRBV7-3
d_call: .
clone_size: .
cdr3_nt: TGTGCCAGCAGCTCCCGCGGTGGTCGTTCCTACAATGAGCAGTTCTTC
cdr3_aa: CASSSRGGRSYNEQFF

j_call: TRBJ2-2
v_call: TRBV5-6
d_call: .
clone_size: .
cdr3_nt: TGTGCCAGCAGCTTTCGGGGGACGAAGGTCTCCGGGGAGCTGTTTTTT
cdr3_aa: CASSFRGTKVSGELFF

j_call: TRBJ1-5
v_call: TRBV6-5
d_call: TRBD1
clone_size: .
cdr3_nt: TGTGCCACCGTGGGACAGGGACATCAGCCCCAGCATTTT
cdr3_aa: CATVGQGHQPQHF

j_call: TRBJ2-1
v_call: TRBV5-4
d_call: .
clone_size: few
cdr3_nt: TGTGCCAGCAGCGACCGCGGTCGGAGCAATGAGCAGTTCTTC
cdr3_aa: CASSDRGRSNEQFF

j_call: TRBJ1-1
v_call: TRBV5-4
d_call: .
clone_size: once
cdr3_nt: TGTGCCAGCAGCTGGGCCGGCGCCGAGAACACTGAAGCTTTCTTT
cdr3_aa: CASSWAGAENTEAFF

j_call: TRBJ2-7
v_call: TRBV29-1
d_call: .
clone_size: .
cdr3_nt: TGCAGCGTTGATAAGGGGGACTCCTACGAGCAGTACTTC
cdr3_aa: CSVDKGDSYEQYF

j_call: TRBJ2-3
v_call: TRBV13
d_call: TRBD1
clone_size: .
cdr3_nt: TGTGCCAGCAGCCAAGAACCGGGACAGGAGGGCACAGATACGCAGTATTTT
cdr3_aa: CASSQEPGQEGTDTQYF

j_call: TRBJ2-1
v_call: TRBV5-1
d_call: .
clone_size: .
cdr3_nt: TGCGCCAGCAGCTTCTTAGCGACAGACGTGTACAATGAGCAGTTCTTC
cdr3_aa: CASSFLATDVYNEQFF

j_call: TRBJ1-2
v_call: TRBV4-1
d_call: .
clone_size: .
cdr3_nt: TGCGCCAGCAGCCAAGGTCAACCGGGACTCAGGAACTATGGCTACACCTTC
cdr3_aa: CASSQGQPGLRNYGYTF

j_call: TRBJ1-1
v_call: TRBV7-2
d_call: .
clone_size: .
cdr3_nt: TGTGCCAGCTCAACCCGACTCGGACGTATGAACACTGAAGCTTTCTTT
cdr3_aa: CASSTRLGRMNTEAFF

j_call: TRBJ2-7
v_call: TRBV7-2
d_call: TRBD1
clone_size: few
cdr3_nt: TGTGCCAGCAGCGAACAGGGGGGCGGCTCCTACGAGCAGTACTTC
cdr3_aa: CASSEQGGGSYEQYF

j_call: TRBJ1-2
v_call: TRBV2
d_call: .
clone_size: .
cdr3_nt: TGTGCCAGCAGTGAAGTTGGCGGTGGGGGGGCGAGCTATGGCTACACCTTC
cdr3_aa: CASSEVGGGGASYGYTF

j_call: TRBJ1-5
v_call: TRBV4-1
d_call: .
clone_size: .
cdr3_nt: TGCGCCAGCAGCCACCAAGATAATAGCAATCAGCCCCAGCATTTT
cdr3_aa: CASSHQDNSNQPQHF

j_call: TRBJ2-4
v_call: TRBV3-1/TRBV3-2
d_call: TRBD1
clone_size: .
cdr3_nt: TGTGCCAGCAGCCCGCTGCCGACAGGGTCCAAAAACATTCAGTACTTC
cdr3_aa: CASSPLPTGSKNIQYF

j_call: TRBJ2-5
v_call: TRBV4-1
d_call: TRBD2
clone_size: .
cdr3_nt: TGCGCCAGCAGCCAAGATCGGACTAGCGGCGTAGAGACCCAGTACTTC
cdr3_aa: CASSQDRTSGVETQYF

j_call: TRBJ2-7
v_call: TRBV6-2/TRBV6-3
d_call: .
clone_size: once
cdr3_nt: TGTGCCAGCAGTTACTCGTCTTTAACCGGGGGCTACCACGAGCAGTACTTC
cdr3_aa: CASSYSSLTGGYHEQYF

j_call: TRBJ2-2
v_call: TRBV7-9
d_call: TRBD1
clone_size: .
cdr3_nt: TGTGCCAGCAGCTTAGGGATACGGACAGGGACTAACACCGGGGAGCTGTTTTTT
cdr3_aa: CASSLGIRTGTNTGELFF

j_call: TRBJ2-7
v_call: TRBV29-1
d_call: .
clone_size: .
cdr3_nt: TGCAGCGTTGAAGTCCGGGCCTACGAGCAGTACTTC
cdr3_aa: CSVEVRAYEQYF

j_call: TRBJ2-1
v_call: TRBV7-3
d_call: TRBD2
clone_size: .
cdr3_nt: TGTGCCAGCAGCCCAGGGACTAGCGGGGGGGCGAAGAATGAGCAGTTCTTC
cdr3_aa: CASSPGTSGGAKNEQFF

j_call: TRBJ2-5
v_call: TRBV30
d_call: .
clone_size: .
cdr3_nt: TGTGCCTTTCGAGCGTCGACAGTCCGCGAGACCCAGTACTTC
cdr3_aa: CAFRASTVRETQYF

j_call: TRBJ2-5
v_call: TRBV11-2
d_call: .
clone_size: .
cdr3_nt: TGTGCCAGCAGCCCATATGGGGGGATACGAGGGGAGACCCAGTACTTC
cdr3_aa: CASSPYGGIRGETQYF

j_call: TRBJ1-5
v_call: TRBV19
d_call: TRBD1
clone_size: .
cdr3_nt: TGTGCCAGTCGGACAGGGGATAGCAGATGGAGTCAGCCCCAGCATTTT
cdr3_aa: CASRTGDSRWSQPQHF

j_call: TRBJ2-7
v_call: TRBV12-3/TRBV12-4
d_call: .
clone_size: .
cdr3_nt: TGTGCCAGCAGGTCCTCCGGGGACTACGAGCAGTACTTC
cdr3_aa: CASRSSGDYEQYF

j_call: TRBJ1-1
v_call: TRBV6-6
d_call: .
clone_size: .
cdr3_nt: TGTGCCAGCAGTTACTCGAGGACCGTAGAAGCTTTCTTT
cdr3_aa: CASSYSRTVEAFF

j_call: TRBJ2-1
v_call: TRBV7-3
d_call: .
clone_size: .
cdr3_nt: TGTGCCAGCAGTTGGGACGAGACCCATGAGCAGTTCTTC
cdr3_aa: CASSWDETHEQFF

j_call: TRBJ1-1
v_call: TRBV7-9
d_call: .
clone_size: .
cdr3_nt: TGTGCCAGCAGCTTAGGAGGGTTCACTGAAGCTTTCTTT
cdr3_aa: CASSLGGFTEAFF

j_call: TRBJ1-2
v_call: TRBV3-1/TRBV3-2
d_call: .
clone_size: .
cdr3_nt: TGTGCCAGCAGCCTGAGTAACAGGGATGGCTACACCTTC
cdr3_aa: CASSLSNRDGYTF

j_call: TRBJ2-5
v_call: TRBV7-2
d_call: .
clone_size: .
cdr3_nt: TGTGCCAGCAGCGAAATTACCGGGAAGACCCAGTACTTC
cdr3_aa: CASSEITGKTQYF